Presented here are 24 T cell receptor beta chains from one specimen sequenced in a study of blood T cell repertoires in COVID-19. Data came from immunoSEQ multiplex PCR; TCRdb stores just in-frame clones and leaves some out. The sample records over 250,000 clones, about 89% being singletons. The sequenced sample was PBMCs or T cells enriched from blood (not recorded which). The origin of the receptors is a woman between 18 and 29 years old who had recovered from COVID-19.

V usage is TRBV7-3 and J usage is TRBJ2-1; 7 bases align to TRBD2. V gave up 4 bases and J gave up 2 bases; unmatched junction bases: 5. The CDR3 length is 15 residues. In germline, CDR1 is SGHTA, CDR2 FQGTGA. The CDR3 region has the DNA TGTGCCAGCAGCTCTACGGGAGGAACCTACAATGAGCAGTTCTTC. Encoded protein: CASSSTGGTYNEQFF.

Only a few counts were recorded for this clone. This chain links TRBV7-9 with TRBJ1-2; D remains ambiguous. The V end was cut by 1 base, the J end by 7 bases, with 7 bases between. Looked up from germline, CDR1 is SEHNR and CDR2 is FQNEAQ (reference sequence). The CDR3 is 12 amino acids. This CDR3 reads CASSLGHVGYTF. The CDR3 DNA is TGTGCCAGCAGCTTAGGGCACGTTGGCTACACCTTC.

V gene TRBV21-1 combines with J gene TRBJ2-7; the table's D gene call, TRBD2, was not cross checked with the DNA. TRBV21-1 is reported as a pseudogene. The CDR3 loop spans 24 amino acids. CDR3 in amino acids: CASSNSHSHTGLDNGTSGAYEQYF. CDR3 DNA: TGTGCCAGCAGCAATAGTCACTCTCACACCGGCCTCGATAACGGGACTAGCGGAGCCTACGAGCAGTACTTC.

The chain has TRBV28 and TRBJ1-6, with D uncertain. V lost 4 bases and J lost 0, with 19 bases in between. This CDR3 has 19 amino acids. The germline V gene has CDR1 MDHEN and CDR2 SYDVKM. Written as DNA, the CDR3 is TGTGCCAGCAGTTCCCCTCCCCGCAGGCCCAGCTCCTATAATTCACCCCTCCACTTT. Encoded protein: CASSSPPRRPSSYNSPLHF. The entire variable domain, with the rest obtained from reference TRBV28 and TRBJ1-6, is as follows: DVKVTQSSRYLVKRTGEKVFLECVQDMDHENMFWYRQDPGLGLRLIYFSYDVKMKEKGDIPEGYSVSREKKERFSLILESASTNQTSMYLCASSSPPRRPSSYNSPLHFGNGTRLTVT.

The V call is TRBV7-9, the J call TRBJ2-7, with 9 bases aligning to TRBD2. This CDR3 spans 17 amino acids. Trimming removed 0 bases from V and 3 bases from J; junction bases left unmatched: 9. CDR1 and CDR2 (germline): SEHNR, FQNEAQ (reference sequence). CDR3 sequence reads: CASSLARLAGNIYEQYF. DNA of the CDR3: TGTGCCAGCAGCTTAGCGCGCCTAGCGGGAAATATCTACGAGCAGTACTTC.

The genes are TRBV5-1 and TRBJ2-7; 7 bases match TRBD1. The trim removed 10 bases at V and 4 bases at J, leaving 11 bases unmatched. CDR1 is SGHRS, CDR2 YFSETQ, per germline. This CDR3 is built from 13 residues. The CDR3 here is CACAETGSYEQYF. In DNA form, the CDR3 reads TGCGCCTGCGCCGAGACAGGGAGTTACGAGCAGTACTTC.

The V gene is TRBV19, the J gene TRBJ1-2; 7 bases map to TRBD1. CDR3 length equals 13 residues. CDR1 LNHDA and CDR2 SQIVND come from the germline V gene (reference sequence). J gave up 2 bases and V 6 bases, and 3 bases lay outside the gene matches. The CDR3 here is CASREQGNYGYTF. In DNA form, the CDR3 reads TGTGCCAGTAGGGAACAGGGGAACTATGGCTACACCTTC.

The chain carries TRBV2 and TRBJ2-5; 9 nucleotides align to TRBD2. Trimming cost V 6 bases and J 3 bases; bases outside gene matches: 8. Per germline, CDR1 SNHLY and CDR2 FYNNEI. The CDR3 totals 15 residues. The CDR3 sequence: CASSAGVAGEETQYF. In nucleotides, the CDR3 is TGTGCCAGCAGCGCCGGGGTAGCGGGAGAAGAGACCCAGTACTTC.

The chain links TRBV29-1 to TRBJ2-5; 7 bases line up with TRBD2. Germline V gives CDR1 SQVTM, CDR2 ANQGSEA. This CDR3 spans 15 amino acids. J was trimmed by 7 bases and V by 7 bases; bases with no gene match: 18. The DNA of the CDR3 is TGCAGCGACAGAAGGTCCGGGGGGATGGTGGGGACCCAGTACTTC. Protein product: CSDRRSGGMVGTQYF.

This chain joins TRBV4-3 and TRBJ2-5, with 9 bases that match TRBD1. Germline V gene data show CDR1 as LGHNA and CDR2 as YSLEER. CDR3 length: 15 residues. With 1 base clipped from V and 4 bases from J, the junction kept 4 bases outside the gene matches. DNA for the CDR3: TGCGCCAGCAGCCAAGCCACAGGGGGCCCAGAGACCCAGTACTTC. It specifies CASSQATGGPETQYF.

The chain joins TRBV18 to TRBJ1-2; 7 bases are shared with TRBD1. Germline V CDR1 and CDR2: KGHSH, LQKENI. The J segment lost 4 bases and the V segment lost 0 bases, leaving 5 bases of the junction unmatched. The CDR3 consists of 15 residues. The CDR3 sequence is CASSPPPGGSYGYTF. The CDR3 DNA follows: TGTGCCAGCTCACCACCGCCAGGGGGTAGCTATGGCTACACCTTC.

This chain links TRBV19 with TRBJ2-1; 8 nucleotides match TRBD2. After removal of 1 base from V and 7 bases from J, the junction contained 6 bases not matched to a gene. The CDR3 runs to 15 residues. The germline gives CDR1 LNHDA, CDR2 SQIVND (reference sequence). The CDR3 DNA is TGTGCCAGTAGTATAGCGGGGGGGCCTTGGAATGAGCAGTTCTTC. It translates to CASSIAGGPWNEQFF.

J is TRBJ2-7 and V is TRBV6-2 or TRBV6-3; tentatively, D is TRBD2 (6 bases). V was cut by 4 bases and J by 6 bases, with 19 bases left in between. The CDR3 sequence is 15 residues long. Per germline, CDR1 MNHEY and CDR2 SVGEGT. For the CDR3, the DNA is TGTGCCAGCAGTTTAGAGGAAGGAGGGGTGGTCGAGCAGTACTTC. Translation gives CASSLEEGGVVEQYF.

The chain uses TRBV11-3 and TRBJ1-2, with TRBD1 identical over 7 bases. The V segment lost 2 bases and the J segment 6 bases; nucleotides outside the gene matches: 3. This CDR3 is 13 amino acids long. Germline CDR1 SGHNT, CDR2 YENEEA. CDR3 amino acids: CASSLTTGNGYTF. The CDR3 nucleotides read TGTGCCAGCAGCTTAACGACAGGGAATGGCTACACCTTC. The full variable domain, with the rest looked up from reference TRBV11-3 and TRBJ1-2, is EAGVVQSPRYKIIEKKQPVAFWCNPISGHNTLYWYLQNLGQGPELLIRYENEEAVDDSQLPKDRFSAERLKGVDSTLKIQPAELGDSAVYLCASSLTTGNGYTFGSGTRLTVV.

The rearrangement joins TRBV18 to TRBJ2-7, with D possibly being TRBD1 (5 bases). This CDR3 contains 14 residues. Germline V CDR1 and CDR2: KGHSH, LQKENI. Trimming removed 6 bases from V and 0 bases from J, with 12 bases in between. CDR3 DNA sequence: TGTGCCAGCTCCGACAGACAAGGCTCCTACGAGCAGTACTTC. It codes for CASSDRQGSYEQYF.

This clone occurred a few times. V gene TRBV6-1 combines with J gene TRBJ1-1; D perhaps matches TRBD1 (5 bases). The germline gives CDR1 MNHNS, CDR2 SASEGT. CDR3 length: 14 amino acids. Trimming took 2 bases from V and 3 from J, leaving 10 bases between them. The CDR3 here is CASSERGRDTEAFF. DNA of the CDR3: TGTGCCAGCAGTGAACGAGGCAGGGACACTGAAGCTTTCTTT.

This chain links TRBV6-5 with TRBJ1-4, with D unresolved. The CDR3 runs to 14 residues. Germline-derived CDR1 and CDR2 are MNHEY and SVGAGI. V gave up 4 bases and J gave up 10 bases, with 16 bases separating them. The CDR3 DNA follows: TGTGCCAGCAGTTTAGGTGTTGATGGAGCAAAACTGTTTTTT. It codes for CASSLGVDGAKLFF.

This chain links TRBV15 with TRBJ2-5, with 7 bases that match TRBD2. This CDR3 has 16 residues. Germline assignment: CDR1 LNHNV and CDR2 YYDKDF (reference sequence). Trimming cost V 3 bases and J 4 bases; bases outside gene matches: 11. The CDR3 loop reads CATSSSSGAGIETQYF. CDR3 bases: TGTGCCACCAGCAGTTCCAGCGGGGCTGGTATAGAGACCCAGTACTTC.

The chain recombines TRBV27 with TRBJ1-2; D gene uncertain. Looked up from germline, CDR1 is MNHEY and CDR2 is SMNVEV (reference sequence). The length of the CDR3 is 14 residues. Trimming removed 5 bases from V and 5 bases from J, with 15 bases in between. CDR3 region: CASSGWGGRYGYTF. CDR3 DNA: TGTGCCAGCAGTGGATGGGGAGGGAGGTATGGCTACACCTTC.

The chain joins TRBV10-3 to TRBJ2-5, with a possible D match to TRBD1 (6 bases). There are 13 residues in the CDR3. The V gene's germline CDR1 is ENHRY and CDR2 SYGVKD. Between the trimmed V and J ends, which lost 6 bases and 1 base, there was a span of 9 bases. CDR3 sequence reads: CAISLTGQETQYF. CDR3 DNA: TGTGCCATCAGCCTGACAGGCCAAGAGACCCAGTACTTC.

This clone has a single count. V is TRBV2 and J is TRBJ2-3; D remains unclear. Deletions cut 8 bases from V and 2 bases from J, with 14 bases between. The CDR3 has 14 residues. Germline lookup yields CDR1 SNHLY and CDR2 FYNNEI. The CDR3 reads CASEPFEYTDTQYF. The CDR3 DNA sequence: TGTGCCAGCGAGCCCTTTGAGTACACAGATACGCAGTATTTT.

This chain connects TRBV10-3 to TRBJ1-5; TRBD1 might be the D (5 bases). Germline V lookup: CDR1 ENHRY, CDR2 SYGVKD. The V gene lost 6 bases and the J gene lost 0 bases, with 9 bases spanning the gap. This CDR3 has 14 amino acids. Written as DNA, the CDR3 is TGTGCCATCAGGGGGGACTATAGCAATCAGCCCCAGCATTTT. Its translation is CAIRGDYSNQPQHF.

The chain is built from TRBV7-8 and TRBJ2-5, with a possible D match to TRBD2 (6 bases). The V end lost 5 bases, the J end lost 5 bases, and 21 bases lay between the germline ends. CDR1 and CDR2 (germline): SGHVS, FQNEAQ. The CDR3 length is 16 residues. The CDR3 sequence is CASSPNNRGAEETQYF. In DNA form, the CDR3 reads TGTGCCAGCAGCCCCAACAATCGCGGGGCTGAGGAGACCCAGTACTTC.

This clone was observed a handful of times. This chain uses TRBV24-1 with TRBJ1-5; D is unresolved. The length of the CDR3 is 14 residues. Germline lookup yields CDR1 KGHDR and CDR2 SFDVKD. The V gene lost 4 bases and the J gene lost 1 base, with 7 bases spanning the gap. The CDR3 DNA reads as TGTGCCACCAGTGACCCGTTCAGCAATCAGCCCCAGCATTTT. Protein: CATSDPFSNQPQHF.